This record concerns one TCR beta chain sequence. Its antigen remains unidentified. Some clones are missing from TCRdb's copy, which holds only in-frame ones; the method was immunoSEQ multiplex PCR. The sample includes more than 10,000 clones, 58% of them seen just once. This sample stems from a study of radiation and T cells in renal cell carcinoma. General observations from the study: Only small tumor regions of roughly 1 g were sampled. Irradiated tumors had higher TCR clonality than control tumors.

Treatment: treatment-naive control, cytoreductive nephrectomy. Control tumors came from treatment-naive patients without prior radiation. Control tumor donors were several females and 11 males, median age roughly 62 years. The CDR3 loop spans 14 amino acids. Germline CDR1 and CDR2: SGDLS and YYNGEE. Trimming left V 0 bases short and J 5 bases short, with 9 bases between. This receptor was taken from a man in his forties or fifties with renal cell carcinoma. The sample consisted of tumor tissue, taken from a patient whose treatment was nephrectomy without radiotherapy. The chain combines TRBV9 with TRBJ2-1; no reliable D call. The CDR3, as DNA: TGTGCCAGCAGCGTAGCGGCTACGAACAATGAGCAGTTCTTC. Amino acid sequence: CASSVAATNNEQFF.